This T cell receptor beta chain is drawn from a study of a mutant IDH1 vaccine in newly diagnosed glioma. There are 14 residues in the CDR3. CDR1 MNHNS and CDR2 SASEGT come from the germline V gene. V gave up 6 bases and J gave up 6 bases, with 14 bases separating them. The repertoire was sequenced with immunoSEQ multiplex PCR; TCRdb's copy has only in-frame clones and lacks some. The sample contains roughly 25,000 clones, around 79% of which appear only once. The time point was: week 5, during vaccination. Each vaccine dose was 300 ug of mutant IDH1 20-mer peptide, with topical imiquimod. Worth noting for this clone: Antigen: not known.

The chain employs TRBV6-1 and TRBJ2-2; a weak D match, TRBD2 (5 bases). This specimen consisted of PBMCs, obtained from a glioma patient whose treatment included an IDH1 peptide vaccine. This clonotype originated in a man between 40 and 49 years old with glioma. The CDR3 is CASRALSEAGELFF. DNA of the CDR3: TGTGCCAGCAGAGCCCTATCGGAGGCCGGGGAGCTGTTTTTT.